The entry below describes one TCR beta chain. Some clones are missing from TCRdb's copy, which holds only in-frame ones; the method was immunoSEQ multiplex PCR. The profile shows about 42,000 clones, about 91% of them singletons. This record comes from a study of blood T cell repertoires in COVID-19. The CDR3 loop spans 17 amino acids. Trimming cost V 5 bases and J 3 bases; bases outside gene matches: 6. The germline CDR1 and CDR2 sequences are SGHRS and YFSETQ. V and J are TRBV5-1 and TRBJ2-3; 16 nucleotides agree with TRBD2. Sequencing input: peripheral blood. The receptor comes from a human donor in a cohort sampled during active COVID-19. DNA of the CDR3: TGCGCCAGCAGGCCACCGGGACTAGCGGGAGGGACAGATACGCAGTATTTT. This translates into CASRPPGLAGGTDTQYF.